These T cell receptor beta chains were read from a single sample in a study of T-cell reconstitution after alpha-beta-depleted transplantation in children. TCRdb reprocessed the PCR reads via MiXCR and lists one record per CDR3 protein. The data hold hundreds of thousands of distinct CDR3 sequences, with roughly 17% observed a single time. Specimen: PBMCs from the stem cell graft donor, collected from the stem cell graft. The receptors were gathered from a human donor who donated a stem cell graft to a child with acute myeloid leukemia. Both conserved end residues are part of each CDR3. Each record gives: J gene, V gene, clone size, CDR3 length, D gene, CDR3 DNA, CDR3 protein. D genes are given only for firm matches. Clone size is shown for a subset of rows, as once, few, many or a class of expanded clone.

TRBJ2-5	TRBV14	many	16	TRBD2	TGTGCCAGCAGCCACCTTTTCGGGACTAGCAAAGAGACCCAGTACTTC	CASSHLFGTSKETQYF
TRBJ1-5	TRBV4-3	.	15	.	TGCGCCAGCAGCCAATCGAACAGACCCAATCAGCCCCAGCATTTT	CASSQSNRPNQPQHF
TRBJ2-1	TRBV25-1	.	15	.	TGTGCCACGACCCATGGGGGACTCCCCCAGCATGAGCAGTTCTTC	CATTHGGLPQHEQFF
TRBJ2-6	TRBV6-1	few	16	.	TGTGCCAGCAGGTCGGGGTTGCTCTCTGGGGCCAACGTCCTGACTTTC	CASRSGLLSGANVLTF
TRBJ1-2	TRBV10-3	few	15	.	TGTGCCATCAGTGAAACAGGTTCTGGGACAAATGGCTACACCTTC	CAISETGSGTNGYTF
TRBJ2-1	TRBV5-1	.	12	.	TGCGCCAGCAGCTTGGCCTTGGATGAGCAGTTCTTC	CASSLALDEQFF
TRBJ1-1	TRBV12-3/TRBV12-4	many	11	.	TGTGCCAGCAGTTTTAACACTGAAGCTTTCTTT	CASSFNTEAFF
TRBJ2-7	TRBV4-3	.	15	.	TGCGCCAGCAGCCAATCCCCGGGACTGCGGGACGAGCAGTACTTC	CASSQSPGLRDEQYF
TRBJ2-6	TRBV12-3/TRBV12-4	.	14	.	TGTGCCAGCACCCCGGTGGGCCTTGCCAACGTCCTGACTTTC	CASTPVGLANVLTF
TRBJ2-3	TRBV20-1	many	17	.	TGCAGTGCTAGAGATCTAGGTTCGTGGGACCGCACAGATACGCAGTATTTT	CSARDLGSWDRTDTQYF
TRBJ2-5	TRBV6-5	.	14	.	TGTGCCAGCAGTTATATTCGGGCCCAAGAGACCCAGTACTTC	CASSYIRAQETQYF
TRBJ1-3	TRBV5-1	.	17	.	TGCGCCAGCAGCTTCGGCGGGGAAGGAGGTGGTGGAAACACCATATATTTT	CASSFGGEGGGGNTIYF
TRBJ1-5	TRBV7-2	few	15	.	TGTGCCAGCAGCTCTAGGGCAGCAGGTTATCAGCCCCAGCATTTT	CASSSRAAGYQPQHF
TRBJ2-1	TRBV6-5	many	12	.	TGTGCCAGCAAGACGGGGTACAATGAGCAGTTCTTC	CASKTGYNEQFF
TRBJ2-3	TRBV29-1	.	15	TRBD2	TGCAGCGTTGTAGCCGGGCCGGGGGGAGCAGATACGCAGTATTTT	CSVVAGPGGADTQYF
TRBJ1-5	TRBV7-2	few	15	.	TGTGCCAGCAGTCCCCAACAGGGCCCCAATCAGCCCCAGCATTTT	CASSPQQGPNQPQHF
TRBJ2-6	TRBV12-3/TRBV12-4	few	15	.	TGTGCCAGCGGAGACAGGGACTCAGGGGCCAACGTCCTGACTTTC	CASGDRDSGANVLTF